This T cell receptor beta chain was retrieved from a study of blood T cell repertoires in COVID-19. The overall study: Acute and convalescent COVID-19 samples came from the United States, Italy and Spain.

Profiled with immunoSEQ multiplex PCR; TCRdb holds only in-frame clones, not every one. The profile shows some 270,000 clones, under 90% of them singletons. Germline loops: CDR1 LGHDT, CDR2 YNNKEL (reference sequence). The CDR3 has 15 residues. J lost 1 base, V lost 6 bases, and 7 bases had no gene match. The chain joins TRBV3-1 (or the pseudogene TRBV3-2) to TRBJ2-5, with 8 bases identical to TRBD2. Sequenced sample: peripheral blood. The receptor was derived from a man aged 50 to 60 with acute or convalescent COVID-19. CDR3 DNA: TGTGCCAGCAGACGACGGACTAGCAGCCAAGAGACCCAGTACTTC. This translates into CASRRRTSSQETQYF.